Sequencing of this T cell receptor (beta chain) was carried out in a study of blood T cells in healthy people across ages. The study's findings and limits: Across the age range, TCR beta diversity per million T cells fell in a roughly linear way.

Germline V gives CDR1 SGDLS, CDR2 YYNGEE. CDR3 length: 16 amino acids. Peripheral blood was drawn, approximately 9.5 milliliters per donor. The table lists this clonotype with a few counts. Its antigen is still unknown. It was with a sample-barcoded 5' primer and a J-beta primer mix that a second PCR of about 6 to 12 cycles was run. Carrying 12 random nucleotides, a template-switch adaptor labeled each individual cDNA molecule. TCRdb reprocessed the 5' RACE reads with MiXCR, giving one entry per CDR3 protein. The sample includes 1 million to 1.2 million distinct CDR3 sequences, around two fifths of them seen just once.

Sequencing was done on a sample of blood. The source is a young man in good health. The chain has TRBV9 and TRBJ2-1, with D possibly called TRBD1 or TRBD2 (5 bases each). The assigned J gene may be wrong: the sequence end matches TRBJ2-7 better. The CDR3 nucleotides read TGTGCCAGCAGCCCCACCTTACCGGGACGGCACAATGAGCAGTACTTC. Encoded protein: CASSPTLPGRHNEQYF.